These 21 T cell receptor beta chains originate from one sample sequenced in a study of T cells in Graves' hyperthyroidism and ophthalmopathy (dated 2019 in TCRdb). Libraries were constructed by multiplex PCR. The instrument was an Illumina HiSeq 2000. The TCR beta CDR3 regions were amplified from RNA transcripts. The first round of RT-PCR for the TCR CDR3 was performed with the HTBI primer set and the Qiagen OneStep RT-PCR kit. The public reads were run again by TCRdb, first through fastp at Q25 and then through MiXCR, and only productive beta chains were kept. Records with the same CDR3 protein are collapsed into one entry carrying the most frequent genes and DNA. The sample records hundreds of thousands of distinct CDR3 sequences, more than 15% of which are singletons. Clones ranked in the top ten supply approximately 16% of the sample. The sample comprised blood. The receptors originated from a woman aged 18-29 years with Graves' ophthalmopathy.

This clonotype was seen ten or more times. The genes are TRBV28 and TRBJ1-1; no reliable D call. The CDR3 is 11 amino acids. Germline V lookup: CDR1 MDHEN, CDR2 SYDVKM. Trimming removed 2 bases at V and 5 bases at J, with 3 bases between. Here the CDR3 DNA reads TGTGCCAGCAGTTTACGGACTGAAGCTTTCTTT. It yields the protein CASSLRTEAFF.

Many counts were recorded for this clonotype. The chain combines TRBV20-1 with TRBJ2-1, with TRBD2 identical over 8 bases. Trimming at V came to 1 base and at J to 3 bases, leaving 11 bases not matched to a gene. The CDR3 is made up of 17 amino acids. CDR1 DFQATT and CDR2 SNEGSKA come from the germline V gene (reference sequence). This chain's CDR3 is CSARVLLSGNHYNEQFF. CDR3 nucleotides: TGCAGTGCTAGAGTCCTCCTTAGCGGGAATCACTACAATGAGCAGTTCTTC.

In its sample, this clonotype was seen a few times. This chain uses TRBV20-1 with TRBJ2-7; no clear D. V was shortened by 6 bases and J by 5 bases, with 17 bases between the two germline ends. Germline V gives CDR1 DFQATT, CDR2 SNEGSKA (reference sequence). This CDR3 is built from 13 residues. CDR3 nucleotide sequence: TGCAGTGCCCCCTTCGGTTTGGTTGACGAGCAGTACTTC. Translated, it gives CSAPFGLVDEQYF.

In its sample, this clonotype was seen many times. This chain links TRBV6-5 with TRBJ2-1, with D perhaps matching TRBD2 (6 bases). The germline CDR1 and CDR2 sequences are MNHEY and SVGAGI. V was trimmed by 0 bases and J by 1 base, leaving 13 bases between them. CDR3 length: 17 residues. CDR3 sequence: CASSYSGPGESYNEQFF. Written as DNA, the CDR3 is TGTGCCAGCAGTTACTCTGGCCCGGGAGAGTCCTACAATGAGCAGTTCTTC.

This clonotype showed up many times. The rearrangement links TRBV7-6 to TRBJ2-1, with TRBD2 matching over 9 bases. The CDR3 covers 13 residues. Trimming cost V 5 bases and J 9 bases; bases outside gene matches: 5. Germline-derived CDR1 and CDR2 are SGHVS and FNYEAQ. The CDR3 nucleotides are TGTGCCAGCAGCCAGGGGACTAGCCCTGAGCAGTTCTTC. Amino acids: CASSQGTSPEQFF. Variable domain in full (rest from reference TRBV7-6 and TRBJ2-1): GAGVSQSPRYKVTKRGQDVALRCDPISGHVSLYWYRQALGQGPEFLTYFNYEAQQDKSGLPNDRFSAERPEGSISTLTIQRTEQRDSAMYRCASSQGTSPEQFFGPGTRLTVL.

The J gene is TRBJ1-4, the V gene TRBV19; D remains unclear. V lost 5 bases and J lost 6, with 10 bases in between. The CDR3 has 13 amino acids. CDR1 LNHDA and CDR2 SQIVND come from the germline V gene (reference sequence). The CDR3 loop is CASSSSFHEKLFF. The CDR3 DNA follows: TGTGCCAGTAGTTCCAGTTTTCATGAAAAACTGTTTTTT.

This clonotype was seen many times. This chain uses TRBV11-3 with TRBJ2-5; tentatively, D is TRBD2 (6 bases). CDR1 is SGHNT and CDR2 is YENEEA in the germline V gene. The CDR3 has 13 residues. V shed 1 base and J shed 7 bases, with 10 bases lying between them. This CDR3 is CASSLAPGGTQYF. CDR3 bases: TGTGCCAGCAGCTTAGCCCCCGGGGGGACCCAGTACTTC.

This clonotype was counted between two and nine times. The CDR3 DNA is TGTGCCTGGAGTGTCCTGGGCGCGGCGGCGGGAGAAAAACTGTTTTTT. Encoded protein: CAWSVLGAAAGEKLFF. V and J are TRBV30 and TRBJ1-4; no definite D call. Trimming cost V 0 bases and J 8 bases, with 19 bases left between them. Germline loops: CDR1 GTSNPN, CDR2 SVGIG (reference sequence). CDR3 length: 16 amino acids.

This clonotype was found many times. The chain recombines TRBV12-3 or TRBV12-4 with TRBJ2-3; 12 nucleotides line up with TRBD1. V lost 5 bases to trimming and J lost 5 bases; unmatched junction nucleotides: 5. This CDR3 is 15 amino acids long. CDR3 sequence: CASSRDRGRVDTQYF. The CDR3 DNA follows: TGTGCCAGCAGTCGGGACAGGGGGCGGGTAGATACGCAGTATTTT.

This clonotype was detected ten times or more. The chain has TRBV20-1 and TRBJ1-2, with 7 bases lining up with TRBD1. The CDR3 runs to 11 residues. J lost 8 bases, V lost 5 bases, and 5 bases had no gene match. Germline V gene data show CDR1 as DFQATT and CDR2 as SNEGSKA (reference sequence). CDR3 bases: TGCAGTGCTGCAGGGGGTTCGGGCTACACCTTC. Translation: CSAAGGSGYTF.

This clonotype is a singleton in its sample. This chain joins TRBV19 and TRBJ2-1; 7 bases are a match to TRBD1. Per the germline V gene, CDR1 is LNHDA and CDR2 is SQIVND (reference sequence). V gave up 6 bases and J gave up 0 bases; unmatched junction bases: 8. The CDR3 sequence is 16 residues long. CDR3 DNA: TGTGCCAGTAGCCTCGGACAGGCCGTCTCCTACAATGAGCAGTTCTTC. Its protein product is CASSLGQAVSYNEQFF. Using reference TRBV19 and TRBJ2-1 for the parts outside the CDR3, the full variable domain is DGGITQSPKYLFRKEGQNVTLSCEQNLNHDAMYWYRQDPGQGLRLIYYSQIVNDFQKGDIAEGYSVSREKKESFPLTVTSAQKNPTAFYLCASSLGQAVSYNEQFFGPGTRLTVL.

In this sample, this clonotype turned up many times. The chain employs TRBV30 and TRBJ2-7; D possibly corresponds to TRBD1 (6 bases). The CDR3 consists of 12 residues. The V and J ends lost 5 bases and 3 bases respectively, with 11 bases between them. Germline V lookup: CDR1 GTSNPN, CDR2 SVGIG (reference sequence). The CDR3 DNA is TGTGCCTGGGGGGGCAGGGGCTACGAGCAGTACTTC. Its translation is CAWGGRGYEQYF.

This clonotype was seen only once. The V gene is TRBV2, the J gene TRBJ2-1; TRBD2 agrees at 9 bases. Germline assignment: CDR1 SNHLY and CDR2 FYNNEI. The CDR3 consists of 16 residues. V lost 3 bases and J lost 4; bases outside the gene matches: 7. This chain's CDR3 is CASSDRLAGPYNEQFF. CDR3 nucleotides: TGTGCCAGCAGTGATAGGCTAGCGGGACCATACAATGAGCAGTTCTTC. Full variable domain (remainder filled in from reference TRBV2 and TRBJ2-1): EPEVTQTPSHQVTQMGQEVILRCVPISNHLYFYWYRQILGQKVEFLVSFYNNEISEKSEIFDDQFSVERPDGSNFTLKIRSTKLEDSAMYFCASSDRLAGPYNEQFFGPGTRLTVL.

This clonotype was observed many times. This sequence joins TRBV7-3 and TRBJ2-5; D may match TRBD1 or TRBD2 (5 bases each). Trimming pared 6 bases from V and 7 bases from J, leaving 15 bases between. Looked up from germline, CDR1 is SGHTA and CDR2 is FQGTGA. CDR3 length equals 13 residues. CDR3 coding DNA: TGTGCCAGCAGTCCCCGGGGCGACGGGACCCAGTACTTC. Its translation: CASSPRGDGTQYF.

In this sample, this clonotype turned up a few times. The chain joins TRBV6-4 to TRBJ1-6; D might be TRBD1 (6 bases). Germline CDR1 is MRHNA and CDR2 is SNTAGT. V lost 11 bases, J lost 4 bases, and 9 bases lay in between. There are 12 residues in the CDR3. The DNA for the CDR3 is TGTGCCGGGGACAAGTATAATTCACCCCTCCACTTT. Its translation is CAGDKYNSPLHF.

This clonotype was observed at least ten times. The chain couples TRBV2 to TRBJ1-1; D not resolved. This CDR3 spans 15 amino acids. The germline CDR1 and CDR2 sequences are SNHLY and FYNNEI. V dropped 6 bases and J dropped 0 bases, with 14 bases sitting between them. CDR3 nucleotides: TGTGCCAGCAGCTCCCAGCGGCAGATGAACACTGAAGCTTTCTTT. It translates to CASSSQRQMNTEAFF.

This clonotype was counted ten times or more. The V gene is TRBV28, the J gene TRBJ2-1, with D maybe TRBD2 (5 bases). Germline CDR1 MDHEN, CDR2 SYDVKM. Trimming stripped 3 bases from V and 2 bases from J, with 8 bases between. The CDR3 runs 14 residues. This CDR3 is CASSFGLPYNEQFF. CDR3 sequence (DNA): TGTGCCAGCAGTTTTGGACTTCCCTACAATGAGCAGTTCTTC.

This clonotype was recorded many times. This chain links TRBV30 with TRBJ2-3; 9 bases line up with TRBD1. The CDR3 is 15 amino acids. After removal of 8 bases from V and 2 bases from J, the junction contained 11 bases not matched to a gene. The germline V gene has CDR1 GTSNPN and CDR2 SVGIG (reference sequence). CDR3 DNA sequence: TGTGCCCTTATCGGACAGGGGCCGTTCACAGATACGCAGTATTTT. Residues: CALIGQGPFTDTQYF.

The V gene is TRBV27, the J gene TRBJ2-1; tentative D call: TRBD2 (6 bases). Germline V CDR1 and CDR2: MNHEY, SMNVEV (reference sequence). Trimming pared 4 bases from V and 9 bases from J, leaving 19 bases between. The CDR3 length is 15 residues. The CDR3: CASSYRDGGIREQFF. In nucleotides, the CDR3 is TGTGCCAGCAGTTACCGGGACGGCGGGATACGTGAGCAGTTCTTC.

This clonotype was observed a few times. DNA of the CDR3: TGCAGCGTTGAAGCGGGTCGCACAGATACGCAGTATTTT. Protein product: CSVEAGRTDTQYF. The chain links TRBV29-1 to TRBJ2-3; D is unclear. Trimming shortened V by 1 base and J by 1 base, and 6 bases separated the two germline ends. This CDR3 is 13 amino acids long. Germline loops: CDR1 SQVTM, CDR2 ANQGSEA.

In its sample, this clonotype was seen a few times. The chain combines TRBV6-2 or TRBV6-3 with TRBJ2-3, with a possible D match to TRBD2 (6 bases). V was pared by 2 bases and J by 3 bases, with 18 bases between. The V gene's germline CDR1 is MNHEY and CDR2 SVGEGT. The length of the CDR3 is 17 residues. CDR3 protein: CASSYLTGVGSTDTQYF. The DNA for the CDR3 is TGTGCCAGCAGTTACCTGACGGGAGTGGGCTCGACAGATACGCAGTATTTT.